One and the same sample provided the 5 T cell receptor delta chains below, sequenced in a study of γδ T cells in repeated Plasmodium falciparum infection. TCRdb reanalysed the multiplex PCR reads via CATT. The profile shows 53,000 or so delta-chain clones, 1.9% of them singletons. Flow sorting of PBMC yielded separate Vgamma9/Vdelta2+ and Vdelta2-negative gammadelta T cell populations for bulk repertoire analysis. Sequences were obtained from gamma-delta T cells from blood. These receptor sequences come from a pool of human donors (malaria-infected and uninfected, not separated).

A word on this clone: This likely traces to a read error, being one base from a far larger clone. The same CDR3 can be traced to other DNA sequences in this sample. The CDR3 loop is CALGFLPLSYWGLRYTDKLIF. The CDR3 coding sequence is TGTGCTCTTGGCTTCCTACCACTGTCGTACTGGGGGCTCCGGTACACCGATAAACTCATCTTT. The chain has TRDV1 and TRDJ1; D may correspond to TRDD2 or TRDD3 (8 bases each). The J gene was not available in TCRdb and was assigned here by matching the DNA to germline segments. Germline V gene lookup returns CDR1 TSWWSYY and CDR2 QGS. Trimming shortened V by 6 bases and J by 0 bases, and 32 bases separated the two germline ends. The CDR3 has 21 amino acids.

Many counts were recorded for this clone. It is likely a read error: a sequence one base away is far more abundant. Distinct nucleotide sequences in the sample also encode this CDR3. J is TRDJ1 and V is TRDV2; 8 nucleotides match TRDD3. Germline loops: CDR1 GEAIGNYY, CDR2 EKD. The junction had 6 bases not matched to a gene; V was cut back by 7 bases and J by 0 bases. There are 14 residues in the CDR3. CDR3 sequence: CACFVLGDTDKLIF. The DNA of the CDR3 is TGTGCCTGCTTTGTACTGGGGGACACCGATAAACTCATCTTT.

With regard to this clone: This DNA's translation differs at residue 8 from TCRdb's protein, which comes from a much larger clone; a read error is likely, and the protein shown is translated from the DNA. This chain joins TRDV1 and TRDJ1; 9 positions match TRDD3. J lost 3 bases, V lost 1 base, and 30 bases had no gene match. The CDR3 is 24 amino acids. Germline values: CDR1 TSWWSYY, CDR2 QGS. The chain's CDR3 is CALGERLVLLNQVAGGFRADKLIF. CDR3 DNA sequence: TGTGCTCTTGGGGAACGGCTCGTCCTACTTAACCAAGTAGCTGGGGGATTTAGGGCCGATAAACTCATCTTT.

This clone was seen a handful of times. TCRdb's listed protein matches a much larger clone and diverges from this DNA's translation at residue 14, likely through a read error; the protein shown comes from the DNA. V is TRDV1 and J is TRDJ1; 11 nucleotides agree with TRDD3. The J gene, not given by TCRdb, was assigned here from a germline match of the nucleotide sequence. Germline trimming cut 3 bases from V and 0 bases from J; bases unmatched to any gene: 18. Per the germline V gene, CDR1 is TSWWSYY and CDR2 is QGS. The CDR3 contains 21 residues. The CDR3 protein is CALGDSLLSVLGDMDTDKLIF. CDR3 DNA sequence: TGTGCTCTTGGGGATTCCTTGCTAAGCGTACTGGGGGATATGGACACCGATAAACTCATCTTT.

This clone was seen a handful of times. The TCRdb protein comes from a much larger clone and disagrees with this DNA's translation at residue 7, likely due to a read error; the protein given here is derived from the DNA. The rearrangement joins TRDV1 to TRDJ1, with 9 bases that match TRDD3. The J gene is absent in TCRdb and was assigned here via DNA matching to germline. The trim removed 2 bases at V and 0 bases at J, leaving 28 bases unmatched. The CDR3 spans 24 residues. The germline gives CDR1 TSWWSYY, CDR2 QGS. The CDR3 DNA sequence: TGTGCTCTTGGGGAATACCCTCCGTTTAATGCGGCTAGCTGGGGGATCTTGTACACCGATAAACTCATCTTT. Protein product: CALGEYPPFNAASWGILYTDKLIF.